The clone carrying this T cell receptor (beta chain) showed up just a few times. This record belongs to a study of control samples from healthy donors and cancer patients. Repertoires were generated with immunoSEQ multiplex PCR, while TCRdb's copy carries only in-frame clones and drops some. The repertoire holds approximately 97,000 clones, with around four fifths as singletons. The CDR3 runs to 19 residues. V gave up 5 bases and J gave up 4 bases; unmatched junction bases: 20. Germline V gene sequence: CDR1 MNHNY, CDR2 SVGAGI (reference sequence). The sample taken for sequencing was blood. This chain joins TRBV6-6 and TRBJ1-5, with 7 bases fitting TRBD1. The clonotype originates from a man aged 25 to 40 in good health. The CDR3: CASSRRAGPEGAMNQPQHF. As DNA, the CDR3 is TGTGCCAGCAGTCGACGGGCGGGCCCGGAGGGGGCTATGAATCAGCCCCAGCATTTT.